This T cell receptor beta chain is drawn from a study of T cell repertoires in cytomegalovirus infection. Overall study context: Recently identified HLA-C-restricted CMV epitopes were among the peptides used. The public TCR beta signatures pointed to both CMV infection and matching HLA type. Study-level findings and limits: What dominated the ex vivo response were HLA-C-restricted CMV-specific TCR beta clonotypes. Of the TCR beta families, the public ones yielded a cumulative frequency that identified carriers of CMV plus the relevant HLA.

TCRdb called the reads again in MiXCR, with one record for every CDR3 protein. The repertoire holds some 800,000 distinct CDR3 sequences, with approximately 32% as singletons. With regard to this clonotype: The antigen is not known.

Trimming cost V 6 bases and J 5 bases, with 13 bases left between them. The CDR3 sequence is 13 residues long. Germline V CDR1 and CDR2: MNHNS, SASEGT. The clonotype was recovered from a human donor in good health (CMV status not recorded). Some clones in this sample may be carry-over from other donors' samples. The chain carries TRBV6-1 and TRBJ1-2; D is perhaps TRBD1 (5 bases). Material: cultured CD8+ T cells from PBMCs, obtained from culture after CMV antigen stimulation. The DNA for the CDR3 is TGTGCCAGCAGAGAGGGACCCAATTATGGCTACACCTTC. Translated, it gives CASREGPNYGYTF.